These 12 T cell receptor beta chains share one sample of origin, sequenced in a study of shared clonotypes between healthy human individuals. Profiling relied on immunoSEQ multiplex PCR, and the TCRdb table lists in-frame clones only, not all of them. The sample consists of about a million clones, 65% to 80% of them appearing once. Source material: memory CD4+ T cells sorted from blood. Sample subset: CD45RA-negative fraction. These receptor sequences come from a man between 18 and 29 years old in good health.

This chain joins TRBV27 and TRBJ2-1; 8 positions match TRBD2. V lost 4 bases and J lost 10; bases outside the gene matches: 12. The CDR3 runs to 15 residues. Looked up from germline, CDR1 is MNHEY and CDR2 is SMNVEV (reference sequence). This CDR3 reads CASSSIAGSLAEQFF. The CDR3 region has the DNA TGTGCCAGCAGTTCAATAGCGGGATCCCTGGCGGAGCAGTTCTTC.

The rearrangement uses TRBV28 and TRBJ2-7; D may be TRBD1 (6 bases). The ends were cut back, 7 bases at V and 0 bases at J, with 10 bases in the middle. Germline loops: CDR1 MDHEN, CDR2 SYDVKM. CDR3 size: 13 residues. The CDR3 DNA sequence: TGTGCCAGCAACGGGGACAACTCCTACGAGCAGTACTTC. Translated: CASNGDNSYEQYF.

CDR3 residues: CASSLFIGTPAEKLFF. The CDR3 bases are TGTGCCAGCAGCTTGTTCATCGGAACCCCGGCTGAAAAACTGTTTTTT. The V call is TRBV5-5, the J call TRBJ1-4; no definite D call. V dropped 1 base and J dropped 7 bases, with 17 bases sitting between them. Germline-derived CDR1 and CDR2 are SGHKS and YYEKEE (reference sequence). The CDR3 length is 16 residues.

CDR3 sequence: CATGDRRTGDSPLHF. As DNA, the CDR3 is TGTGCCACCGGGGACAGGAGGACGGGCGATTCACCCCTCCACTTT. This chain connects TRBV19 to TRBJ1-6; TRBD1 matches 8 bases. The V segment lost 10 bases and the J segment 8 bases; nucleotides outside the gene matches: 13. The CDR3 contains 15 residues. Germline V gene data show CDR1 as LNHDA and CDR2 as SQIVND (reference sequence).

This chain links TRBV7-2 with TRBJ1-4, with D tentatively TRBD1 (5 bases). The CDR3 contains 16 residues. Germline lookup yields CDR1 SGHTA and CDR2 FQGNSA. V dropped 5 bases and J dropped 4 bases, with 17 bases sitting between them. The CDR3 here is CASSPNSGRINEKLFF. In nucleotides, the CDR3 is TGTGCCAGCAGCCCAAACTCGGGACGGATTAATGAAAAACTGTTTTTT.

This sequence joins TRBV4-3 and TRBJ2-2; 7 bases are shared with TRBD1. The germline gives CDR1 LGHNA, CDR2 YSLEER. This CDR3 is built from 16 residues. Unmatched junction bases numbered 8, after V lost 3 bases and J lost 4 bases. DNA of the CDR3: TGCGCCAGCAGCCAGGTGACAGGGAAGGGCACCGGGGAGCTGTTTTTT. Amino acid sequence: CASSQVTGKGTGELFF.

This chain uses TRBV9 with TRBJ2-1; maybe TRBD1 (6 bases). V shed 0 bases and J shed 6 bases, with 16 bases lying between them. From germline, CDR1 is SGDLS and CDR2 YYNGEE. CDR3 size: 16 residues. The CDR3 here is CASSVGNSWGPNEQFF. CDR3 bases: TGTGCCAGCAGCGTAGGTAACTCTTGGGGGCCCAATGAGCAGTTCTTC.

The rearrangement links TRBV5-1 to TRBJ1-4; TRBD1 is a possible D gene (6 bases). V was pared by 2 bases and J by 4 bases, with 9 bases between. This CDR3 is 14 amino acids long. Germline CDR1 and CDR2: SGHRS and YFSETQ. The CDR3 sequence is CASSFGQNNEKLFF. The CDR3 coding sequence is TGCGCCAGCAGCTTTGGACAGAATAATGAAAAACTGTTTTTT.

V usage is TRBV5-1 and J usage is TRBJ1-6; a weak D match, TRBD1 (5 bases). CDR3 length: 14 amino acids. Trimming stripped 2 bases from V and 7 bases from J, with 10 bases between. Per germline, CDR1 SGHRS and CDR2 YFSETQ. CDR3 nucleotides: TGCGCCAGCAGCTTAGGGGAGGCGAATTCACCCCTCCACTTT. It encodes CASSLGEANSPLHF.

The chain is built from TRBV19 and TRBJ1-1; D perhaps matches TRBD1 (5 bases). Trimming pared 9 bases from V and 5 bases from J, leaving 19 bases between. The CDR3 length is 14 residues. Germline V gene data show CDR1 as LNHDA and CDR2 as SQIVND (reference sequence). The CDR3 nucleotides read TGTGCCAGCGAGCCGTGGCAGGGAGGAACTGAAGCTTTCTTT. It yields the protein CASEPWQGGTEAFF.

As regards this clone: In the same sample, other DNA sequences code for this CDR3. This rearrangement joins TRBV10-3 to TRBJ2-7, with TRBD2 identical over 8 bases. Trimming removed 3 bases from V and 2 bases from J; junction bases left unmatched: 3. Looked up from germline, CDR1 is ENHRY and CDR2 is SYGVKD. The CDR3 totals 14 residues. CDR3 nucleotide sequence: TGTGCCATCAGTGAAAGCGGGGGTCCCTACGAGCAGTACTTC. Protein: CAISESGGPYEQYF.

The chain carries TRBV25-1 and TRBJ1-2, with unresolved D. The CDR3 is 12 residues long. Trimming shortened V by 6 bases and J by 4 bases, and 9 bases separated the two germline ends. Germline loops: CDR1 MGHDK, CDR2 SYGVNS. The CDR3 region has the DNA TGTGCCAGCAGGAGTTCGGGCTATGGCTACACCTTC. Protein product: CASRSSGYGYTF.